This T cell receptor beta chain comes out of a study of blood T cells in healthy people across ages. This clonotype was counted a few times. The study recruited healthy Caucasian donors from Russia who were aged about 6 to 95. A minimum of 5 micrograms of total RNA was extracted per sample. Then a second PCR, running roughly 7 to 11 cycles, was carried out with a sample-barcoded 5' primer and a J-beta primer mix. Each of the cDNA molecules was tagged by a template-switch adaptor with 12 random nucleotides. TCRdb processed the 5' RACE reads anew with MiXCR; each CDR3 protein has one entry. Of approximately 780,000 distinct CDR3 sequences listed, 20% to 30% are singletons. Trimming stripped 6 bases from V and 1 base from J, with 14 bases between. The CDR3 length is 14 residues. Germline CDR1 and CDR2: DFQATT and SNEGSKA (reference sequence). The same sample was also used in a study of T cells of mothers and their children. From that study: Samples were provided by three healthy Caucasian mothers and their six children.

The sequence was collected from a boy between 10 and 17 years old in good health. The chain uses TRBV20-1 and TRBJ2-3; D may be TRBD1 (5 bases). The sequencing sample was made of blood. In DNA, the CDR3 is TGCAGTGCCCGGCGACAGCCTGGCACAGATACGCAGTATTTT. This sequence encodes CSARRQPGTDTQYF.